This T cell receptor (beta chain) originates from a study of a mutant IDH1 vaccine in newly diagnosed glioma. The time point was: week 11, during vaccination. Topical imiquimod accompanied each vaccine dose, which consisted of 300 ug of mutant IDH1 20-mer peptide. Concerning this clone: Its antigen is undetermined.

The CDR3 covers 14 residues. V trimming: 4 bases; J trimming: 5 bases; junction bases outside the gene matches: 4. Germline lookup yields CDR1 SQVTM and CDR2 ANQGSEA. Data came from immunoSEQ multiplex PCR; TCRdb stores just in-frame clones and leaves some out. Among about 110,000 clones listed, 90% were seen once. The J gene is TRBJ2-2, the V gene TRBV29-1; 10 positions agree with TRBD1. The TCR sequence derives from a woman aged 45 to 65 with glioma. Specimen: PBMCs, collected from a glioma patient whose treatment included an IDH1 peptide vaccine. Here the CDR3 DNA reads TGCAGCGTTGGGGACAGGGGAGGAACCGGGGAGCTGTTTTTT. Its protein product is CSVGDRGGTGELFF.